These 11 T cell receptor beta chains were sequenced from one sample in a study of blood T cell repertoires in COVID-19. The protocol was immunoSEQ multiplex PCR, while the TCRdb copy is restricted to in-frame clones and leaves out a portion. Here the sample spans 100,000 to 150,000 clones, 79% being singletons. The sequenced sample consisted of peripheral blood. The receptors shown here come from a man aged 40-49 years with active or convalescent COVID-19.

The V call is TRBV28, the J call TRBJ2-7; 9 positions agree with TRBD1. The J segment lost 6 bases and the V segment lost 6 bases, leaving 12 bases of the junction unmatched. The CDR3 consists of 15 residues. Looked up from germline, CDR1 is MDHEN and CDR2 is SYDVKM. The CDR3 DNA follows: TGTGCCAGCAGCACCCATCCGGGACAGGGTTCCGAGCAGTACTTC. It translates to CASSTHPGQGSEQYF.

For this clone: This sample includes further DNA sequences coding for the same CDR3. DNA of the CDR3: TGTGCCAGCAGGGGGGGACAGGGGACTGAAGCTTTCTTT. This codes for CASRGGQGTEAFF. This chain uses TRBV28 with TRBJ1-1, with 10 bases aligning to TRBD1. CDR1 and CDR2 (germline): MDHEN, SYDVKM. The CDR3 length is 13 residues. The junction had 3 bases not matched to a gene; V was cut back by 6 bases and J by 5 bases.

This clone was detected a few times. The J gene is TRBJ1-6, the V gene TRBV6-1, with a tentative D call TRBD1 (6 bases). The length of the CDR3 is 17 residues. Germline V lookup: CDR1 MNHNS, CDR2 SASEGT. Trimming took off 2 bases at V and 0 bases at J, with 11 bases between the two ends. CDR3 region: CASSERGLSSYNSPLHF. In DNA form, the CDR3 reads TGTGCCAGCAGTGAAAGGGGGTTAAGCTCCTATAATTCACCCCTCCACTTT.

The chain has TRBV5-4 and TRBJ1-1; TRBD1 might be the D (5 bases). Between the trimmed V and J ends, which lost 1 base and 3 bases, there was a span of 13 bases. The CDR3 length is 15 residues. Germline CDR1 reads SGHNT; CDR2 reads YYREEE (reference sequence). This CDR3 reads CASSLQGAWDTEAFF. For the CDR3, the DNA is TGTGCCAGCAGCTTGCAGGGCGCATGGGACACTGAAGCTTTCTTT. Looking up the rest from reference TRBV5-4 and TRBJ1-1 gives the full variable domain: ETGVTQSPTHLIKTRGQQVTLRCSSQSGHNTVSWYQQALGQGPQFIFQYYREEENGRGNFPPRFSGLQFPNYSSELNVNALELDDSALYLCASSLQGAWDTEAFFGQGTRLTVV.

A note on this clone: Other DNA variants within this sample encode the same CDR3. This chain connects TRBV29-1 to TRBJ1-1; D call uncertain. The CDR3 sequence is 12 residues long. Germline CDR1 and CDR2: SQVTM and ANQGSEA. V was clipped by 6 bases and J by 1 base, with 9 bases between them. CDR3 in DNA: TGCAGCGTGGAGCACCAGAACACTGAAGCTTTCTTT. Residues: CSVEHQNTEAFF.

The chain uses TRBV28 and TRBJ2-3; TRBD1 aligns across 7 bases. In germline, CDR1 is MDHEN, CDR2 SYDVKM. The CDR3 consists of 14 residues. V lost 6 bases, J lost 5 bases, and 8 bases stayed unmatched. The CDR3, as DNA: TGTGCCAGCAGCGTGACAGGGCGGAAAGATACGCAGTATTTT. Translation gives CASSVTGRKDTQYF. Full variable domain (missing parts from reference TRBV28 and TRBJ2-3): DVKVTQSSRYLVKRTGEKVFLECVQDMDHENMFWYRQDPGLGLRLIYFSYDVKMKEKGDIPEGYSVSREKKERFSLILESASTNQTSMYLCASSVTGRKDTQYFGPGTRLTVL.

The chain combines TRBV30 with TRBJ1-1; tentative D call: TRBD1 (5 bases). Germline V gene lookup returns CDR1 GTSNPN and CDR2 SVGIG (reference sequence). The CDR3 sequence is 16 residues long. V lost 4 bases and J lost 0, with 18 bases in between. The CDR3 spells CAWINLRDGLNTEAFF. For the CDR3, the DNA is TGTGCCTGGATTAATCTGCGGGACGGACTGAACACTGAAGCTTTCTTT.

This chain links TRBV11-3 with TRBJ2-2; no definite D call. The CDR3 runs to 15 residues. From germline, CDR1 is SGHNT and CDR2 YENEEA. Trimming took 1 base from V and 0 from J, leaving 6 bases between them. The CDR3 DNA reads as TGTGCCAGCAGCTTAGGTGCAGCGAACACCGGGGAGCTGTTTTTT. This translates into CASSLGAANTGELFF. Looking up the rest from reference TRBV11-3 and TRBJ2-2 gives the full variable domain: EAGVVQSPRYKIIEKKQPVAFWCNPISGHNTLYWYLQNLGQGPELLIRYENEEAVDDSQLPKDRFSAERLKGVDSTLKIQPAELGDSAVYLCASSLGAANTGELFFGEGSRLTVL.

The rearrangement joins TRBV27 to TRBJ2-7; possibly TRBD2 for D (5 bases). The CDR3 consists of 14 residues. V was clipped by 6 bases and J by 3 bases, with 15 bases between them. CDR1 is MNHEY, CDR2 SMNVEV, per germline (reference sequence). CDR3 protein: CASSVSGSYYEQYF. The DNA of the CDR3 is TGTGCCAGCAGCGTAAGTGGGAGTTACTACGAGCAGTACTTC.

The CDR3 bases are TGTGCCAGCAGCTTAGGCGGGGGGCTAGAACAAGAGACCCAGTACTTC. Translated: CASSLGGGLEQETQYF. The chain combines TRBV13 with TRBJ2-5, with D maybe TRBD2 (7 bases). Germline V gene lookup returns CDR1 PRHDT and CDR2 FYEKMQ (reference sequence). Trimming cost V 0 bases and J 2 bases, with 13 bases left between them. The CDR3 runs 16 residues.

This clone has just a few counts. This chain uses TRBV5-4 with TRBJ2-5, with TRBD2 as a possible D gene (5 bases). Trimming shortened V by 4 bases and J by 3 bases, and 19 bases separated the two germline ends. The CDR3 is 16 amino acids. Germline CDR1 SGHNT, CDR2 YYREEE (reference sequence). CDR3 in amino acids: CASSGQTGMEEETQYF. Here the CDR3 DNA reads TGTGCCAGCAGCGGGCAGACGGGGATGGAGGAAGAGACCCAGTACTTC.